A single sample is the source of the 30 T cell receptor beta chains below, sequenced in a study of blood T cell repertoires in COVID-19. The method was immunoSEQ multiplex PCR; TCRdb's version includes in-frame clones alone and lacks a portion of them. The sample shows about 170,000 clones, 80% to 85% of them seen only once. The specimen was peripheral blood. Receptor source: a man aged 65 to 79 with active or convalescent COVID-19.

The V and J genes are TRBV9 and TRBJ2-1, with D maybe TRBD2 (5 bases). Trimming left V 0 bases short and J 9 bases short, with 16 bases between. This CDR3 region has 15 residues. Germline V CDR1 and CDR2: SGDLS, YYNGEE. The chain's CDR3 is CASSVDLGPGVEQFF. CDR3 sequence (DNA): TGTGCCAGCAGCGTAGATCTAGGCCCCGGGGTTGAGCAGTTCTTC.

The chain joins TRBV5-6 to TRBJ2-2, with 8 bases identical to TRBD2. This CDR3 is 15 amino acids long. The junction had 4 bases not matched to a gene; V was cut back by 0 bases and J by 6 bases. Per the germline V gene, CDR1 is SGHDT and CDR2 is YYEEEE. CDR3 sequence (DNA): TGTGCCAGCAGCTTGGATCCAGCGGGGGCCGGGGAGCTGTTTTTT. This codes for CASSLDPAGAGELFF. The full variable domain, completed using reference TRBV5-6 and TRBJ2-2, is DAGVTQSPTHLIKTRGQQVTLRCSPKSGHDTVSWYQQALGQGPQFIFQYYEEEERQRGNFPDRFSGHQFPNYSSELNVNALLLGDSALYLCASSLDPAGAGELFFGEGSRLTVL.

The count of this clone is one. The chain employs TRBV6-2 or TRBV6-3 and TRBJ1-1, with D uncertain. The V end was cut by 5 bases, the J end by 5 bases, with 21 bases between. The CDR3 is 16 residues long. The germline CDR1 and CDR2 sequences are MNHEY and SVGEGT. Written as DNA, the CDR3 is TGTGCCAGCAGTCCCACTTTGGGTCCACGGGAAACTGAAGCTTTCTTT. Translating it yields CASSPTLGPRETEAFF.

The chain recombines TRBV6-4 with TRBJ2-1; 7 nucleotides align to TRBD1. J lost 7 bases, V lost 3 bases, and 6 bases had no gene match. The CDR3 runs 14 residues. Germline V gene sequence: CDR1 MRHNA, CDR2 SNTAGT. The chain's CDR3 is CASSDQGVGNEQFF. The DNA of the CDR3 is TGTGCCAGCAGTGATCAGGGGGTGGGGAATGAGCAGTTCTTC.

The V and J genes are TRBV30 and TRBJ2-7; TRBD1 aligns across 9 bases. CDR1 and CDR2 (germline): GTSNPN, SVGIG (reference sequence). The CDR3 length is 13 residues. V was clipped by 2 bases and J by 7 bases; unmatched bases: 6. CDR3 coding DNA: TGTGCCTGGAGTCACAGGGGGCCAGGGGAGCAGTACTTC. The encoded protein is CAWSHRGPGEQYF.

The V call is TRBV7-3, the J call TRBJ2-6; 7 nucleotides match TRBD1. With 5 bases clipped from V and 2 bases from J, the junction kept 6 bases outside the gene matches. The CDR3 runs to 16 residues. Germline CDR1 reads SGHTA; CDR2 reads FQGTGA. DNA of the CDR3: TGTGCCAGCAGCCAGGGTGACAGGGCTGGGGCCAACGTCCTGACTTTC. Translating it yields CASSQGDRAGANVLTF.

Only a few counts were recorded for this clone. The CDR3 region is CASSRGTSGSDTQYF. The CDR3 nucleotides read TGTGCCAGCAGCCGAGGGACTAGCGGGAGTGATACGCAGTATTTT. The rearrangement uses TRBV5-4 and TRBJ2-3; 14 nucleotides align to TRBD2. V was pared by 4 bases and J by 6 bases, with 4 bases of the junction left unmatched. Germline loops: CDR1 SGHNT, CDR2 YYREEE (reference sequence). The CDR3 covers 15 residues. The full variable domain, in which reference TRBV5-4 and TRBJ2-3 provide the parts outside the CDR3, is ETGVTQSPTHLIKTRGQQVTLRCSSQSGHNTVSWYQQALGQGPQFIFQYYREEENGRGNFPPRFSGLQFPNYSSELNVNALELDDSALYLCASSRGTSGSDTQYFGPGTRLTVL.

J is TRBJ2-1 and V is TRBV7-6, with 10 nucleotides matching TRBD2. CDR3 length: 16 residues. The germline CDR1 and CDR2 sequences are SGHVS and FNYEAQ. V trimming: 0 bases; J trimming: 7 bases; junction bases outside the gene matches: 6. The CDR3 spells CASSLATSGQRNEQFF. The CDR3, as DNA: TGTGCCAGCAGCTTAGCGACTAGCGGGCAGAGGAATGAGCAGTTCTTC.

The chain links TRBV19 to TRBJ2-1; possibly TRBD2 for D (6 bases). This CDR3 spans 16 amino acids. V lost 6 bases and J 1 base, leaving 16 bases between the germline ends. The germline gives CDR1 LNHDA, CDR2 SQIVND (reference sequence). The CDR3 is CASSADGSWSYNEQFF. In nucleotides, the CDR3 is TGTGCCAGTAGCGCCGACGGGAGTTGGTCCTACAATGAGCAGTTCTTC.

V gene TRBV19 combines with J gene TRBJ2-7; possible D gene TRBD1, 5 bases. The ends were cut back, 2 bases at V and 4 bases at J, with 15 bases in the middle. The CDR3 contains 15 residues. Germline lookup yields CDR1 LNHDA and CDR2 SQIVND (reference sequence). CDR3 residues: CASSILHSAGYEQYF. Here the CDR3 DNA reads TGTGCCAGTAGTATATTACACAGCGCAGGGTACGAGCAGTACTTC.

This sequence joins TRBV14 and TRBJ1-3; 12 positions agree with TRBD1. Losses at the gene ends were 4 bases for V and 3 bases for J; bases not matched to a gene: 16. Germline V gene data show CDR1 as SGHDN and CDR2 as FVKESK. This CDR3 spans 20 amino acids. The DNA of the CDR3 is TGTGCCAGCAGCCCCTATCTCCGGGACAGGGGGCGCAGTGGTGGAAACACCATATATTTT. Translating gives CASSPYLRDRGRSGGNTIYF.

The chain carries TRBV19 and TRBJ2-6; D ambiguous. The CDR3 loop spans 13 amino acids. V shed 7 bases and J shed 1 base, with 5 bases lying between them. In germline, CDR1 is LNHDA, CDR2 SQIVND (reference sequence). The CDR3 loop is CASNKSGANVLTF. The CDR3 nucleotides read TGTGCCAGTAATAAATCTGGGGCCAACGTCCTGACTTTC.

V usage is TRBV30 and J usage is TRBJ2-2; D gene unclear. The CDR3 covers 11 residues. Trimming took 0 bases from V and 8 from J, leaving 4 bases between them. CDR1 and CDR2 (germline): GTSNPN, SVGIG (reference sequence). This CDR3 is CAWSVSGELFF. As DNA, the CDR3 is TGTGCCTGGAGTGTGAGTGGGGAGCTGTTTTTT.

This chain uses TRBV7-9 with TRBJ1-5; TRBD1 is a possible D gene (6 bases). The CDR3 runs to 15 residues. Trimming removed 1 base at V and 4 bases at J, with 11 bases between. CDR1 and CDR2 from the germline V gene are SEHNR and FQNEAQ (reference sequence). CDR3 sequence (DNA): TGTGCCAGCAGCTTAGGGGTTACAGGGAATCAGCCCCAGCATTTT. It encodes CASSLGVTGNQPQHF.

The V gene is TRBV28, the J gene TRBJ1-1; D perhaps matches TRBD1 (6 bases). CDR1 is MDHEN and CDR2 is SYDVKM in the germline V gene. The CDR3 contains 15 residues. The V and J ends lost 5 bases and 0 bases respectively, with 13 bases between them. CDR3 coding DNA: TGTGCCAGCAGTCCCCAGGACAGCTTGAACACTGAAGCTTTCTTT. Translating gives CASSPQDSLNTEAFF.

This clone was observed a few times. The chain carries TRBV19 and TRBJ2-3; 10 nucleotides match TRBD2. V lost 6 bases to trimming and J lost 4 bases; unmatched junction nucleotides: 10. The CDR3 is made up of 16 amino acids. Germline assignment: CDR1 LNHDA and CDR2 SQIVND (reference sequence). The CDR3 loop reads CASSLGSGGTPDTQYF. CDR3 coding DNA: TGTGCCAGTAGCCTCGGTAGCGGGGGGACCCCAGATACGCAGTATTTT.

The V gene is TRBV9, the J gene TRBJ1-5; D is unresolved. CDR3 length: 13 amino acids. Germline loops: CDR1 SGDLS, CDR2 YYNGEE. The ends were cut back, 2 bases at V and 3 bases at J, with 6 bases in the middle. The CDR3 region has the DNA TGTGCCAGCAGCGTCGCCTACAATCAGCCCCAGCATTTT. Translating gives CASSVAYNQPQHF.

The rearrangement links TRBV4-1 to TRBJ2-2, with D unresolved. With 1 base removed from V and 0 bases from J, the gap between germline ends came to 9 bases. CDR3 length equals 16 residues. The germline V gene encodes CDR1 MGHRA and CDR2 YSYEKL. The CDR3 sequence is CASSQVRITNTGELFF. The CDR3 nucleotides are TGCGCCAGCAGCCAAGTGAGGATTACGAACACCGGGGAGCTGTTTTTT.

The chain employs TRBV6-5 and TRBJ2-5; TRBD1 agrees at 9 bases. V shed 5 bases and J 3 bases; nucleotides not matched to a gene: 7. This CDR3 spans 15 amino acids. Germline CDR1 MNHEY, CDR2 SVGAGI. The DNA for the CDR3 is TGTGCCAGCAGTAGGACAGGGGCTCGGGAAGAGACCCAGTACTTC. It specifies CASSRTGAREETQYF.

The rearrangement uses TRBV4-3 and TRBJ2-3; D is unclear. The CDR3 sequence is 13 residues long. V was shortened by 2 bases and J by 7 bases, with 10 bases between the two germline ends. Looked up from germline, CDR1 is LGHNA and CDR2 is YSLEER. CDR3 sequence reads: CASSQRSGNTQYF. The CDR3 nucleotides are TGCGCCAGCAGCCAAAGGAGTGGAAATACGCAGTATTTT.

The chain links TRBV19 to TRBJ1-2; D gene ambiguous. The CDR3 totals 13 residues. CDR1 and CDR2 from the germline V gene are LNHDA and SQIVND (reference sequence). Trimming left V 8 bases short and J 0 bases short, with 10 bases between. In DNA form, the CDR3 reads TGTGCCAGTCATCGACAAGCTAACTATGGCTACACCTTC. Its protein is CASHRQANYGYTF.

There are a few counts of this clone. The chain has TRBV30 and TRBJ2-7; 8 bases are a match to TRBD1. V was pared by 2 bases and J by 2 bases, with 2 bases of the junction left unmatched. Per germline, CDR1 GTSNPN and CDR2 SVGIG (reference sequence). The CDR3 runs to 13 residues. CDR3: CAWSRRGPYEQYF. The DNA for the CDR3 is TGTGCCTGGAGTCGCAGGGGGCCCTACGAGCAGTACTTC.

This chain joins TRBV14 and TRBJ1-6, with 10 bases matching TRBD1. Germline V gives CDR1 SGHDN, CDR2 FVKESK. With V trimmed by 3 bases and J by 4 bases, 3 bases remained unmatched. This CDR3 comprises 16 residues. The CDR3 bases are TGTGCCAGCAGCCAGGACAGGGGGGTTTATAATTCACCCCTCCACTTT. It encodes CASSQDRGVYNSPLHF. Filled out from reference TRBV14 and TRBJ1-6, the complete variable domain reads EAGVTQFPSHSVIEKGQTVTLRCDPISGHDNLYWYRRVMGKEIKFLLHFVKESKQDESGMPNNRFLAERTGGTYSTLKVQPAELEDSGVYFCASSQDRGVYNSPLHFGNGTRLTVT.

Only one count was recorded for this clone. The V call is TRBV19, the J call TRBJ1-5, with 7 bases fitting TRBD1. Germline lookup yields CDR1 LNHDA and CDR2 SQIVND (reference sequence). With 8 bases clipped from V and 2 bases from J, the junction kept 6 bases outside the gene matches. The CDR3 length is 14 residues. In DNA form, the CDR3 reads TGTGCCAGTTACCAGACAGGGCGCAATCAGCCCCAGCATTTT. It translates to CASYQTGRNQPQHF.

The V gene is TRBV19, the J gene TRBJ2-2, with TRBD1 matching 9 bases. J gave up 7 bases and V 4 bases, and 10 bases lay outside the gene matches. Germline assignment: CDR1 LNHDA and CDR2 SQIVND (reference sequence). The CDR3 length is 16 residues. CDR3 loop: CASSRAGQGTIGELFF. The CDR3 nucleotides read TGTGCCAGTAGTAGAGCGGGACAGGGAACTATCGGGGAGCTGTTTTTT.

CDR3 loop: CATSPGTANTGELFF. The DNA for the CDR3 is TGTGCCACCAGCCCTGGGACAGCGAACACCGGGGAGCTGTTTTTT. This chain joins TRBV15 and TRBJ2-2; TRBD1 aligns across 7 bases. J was trimmed by 0 bases and V by 5 bases; bases with no gene match: 3. The CDR3 spans 15 residues. CDR1 and CDR2 (germline): LNHNV, YYDKDF (reference sequence).

This chain uses TRBV7-2 with TRBJ2-2, with 7 bases that match TRBD2. Germline values: CDR1 SGHTA, CDR2 FQGNSA. This CDR3 comprises 16 residues. V dropped 5 bases and J dropped 5; count of bases not matched to a gene: 11. CDR3 amino acids: CASSLRTTGRTGELFF. The CDR3 DNA reads TGTGCCAGCAGCCTGCGGACTACCGGGAGGACCGGGGAGCTGTTTTTT.

CDR3 sequence reads: CASSLTGETYEQYF. The CDR3 nucleotides read TGTGCCAGCAGTTTAACAGGGGAGACCTACGAGCAGTACTTC. V is TRBV28 and J is TRBJ2-7; 7 bases line up with TRBD1. This CDR3 has 14 residues. Germline V CDR1 and CDR2: MDHEN, SYDVKM. The V gene end was trimmed by 2 bases and the J gene end by 2 bases; junction bases not matched to a gene: 3.

The V gene is TRBV19, the J gene TRBJ1-5, with a weak D call TRBD1 (5 bases). The V end was cut by 1 base, the J end by 1 base, with 11 bases between. This CDR3 has 16 amino acids. From germline, CDR1 is LNHDA and CDR2 SQIVND (reference sequence). CDR3 residues: CASSIVGGRSNQPQHF. CDR3 DNA sequence: TGTGCCAGTAGTATAGTGGGGGGAAGGAGCAATCAGCCCCAGCATTTT.

The chain combines TRBV7-8 with TRBJ1-2; D not resolved. The germline V gene encodes CDR1 SGHVS and CDR2 FQNEAQ. This CDR3 contains 11 residues. The V gene lost 5 bases and the J gene lost 8 bases, with 9 bases spanning the gap. The CDR3, as DNA: TGTGCCAGCAGCCCCTCGCGGGGCTACACCTTC. The encoded protein is CASSPSRGYTF.